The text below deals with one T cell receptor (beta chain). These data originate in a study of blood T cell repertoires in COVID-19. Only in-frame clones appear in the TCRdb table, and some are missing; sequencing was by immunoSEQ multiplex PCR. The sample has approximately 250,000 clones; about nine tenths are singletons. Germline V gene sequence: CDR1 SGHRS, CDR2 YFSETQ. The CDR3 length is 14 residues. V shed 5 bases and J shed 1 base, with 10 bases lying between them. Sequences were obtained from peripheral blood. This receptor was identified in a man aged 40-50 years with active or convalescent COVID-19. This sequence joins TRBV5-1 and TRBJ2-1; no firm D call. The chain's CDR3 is CASSVSQSYNEQFF. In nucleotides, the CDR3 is TGCGCCAGCAGTGTTTCTCAGTCCTACAATGAGCAGTTCTTC.